This entry describes one T cell receptor beta chain. The data stem from a study of shared T cell receptors in the human thymus. With V trimmed by 2 bases and J by 6 bases, 4 bases remained unmatched. The CDR3 covers 14 residues. Looked up from germline, CDR1 is ENHRY and CDR2 is SYGVKD. Clones were sequenced by immunoSEQ multiplex PCR, and TCRdb holds only the in-frame ones, with some missing. The sample carries some 720,000 clones, approximately 87% recorded once. The sample was also linked to a second study, of human thymus T cells. Turning to that study: Resections from corrective heart surgery provided thymus tissue. Related work found strong thymic repertoire overlap between unrelated individuals.

Sequencing input: thymocytes. V is TRBV10-3 and J is TRBJ2-1; 7 nucleotides match TRBD2. The TCR was taken from a boy under two years old with a congenital heart defect. The CDR3 nucleotides read TGTGCCATCAGTGAGCCTAGCGGAAGCAATGAGCAGTTCTTC. It encodes CAISEPSGSNEQFF.